This TCR beta chain came from a study of Graves' ophthalmopathy and Graves' hyperthyroidism. RNA served as the template for amplifying TCR beta CDR3 regions. Second-round multiplex PCR came after first-round RT-PCR with HTBI primers. TCRdb processed the multiplex PCR reads anew with MiXCR; each CDR3 protein has one entry. The sample has a few hundred thousand distinct CDR3 sequences; 15% to 20% are singletons. Germline V lookup: CDR1 SEHNR, CDR2 FQNEAQ (reference sequence). Trimming took 11 bases from V and 3 from J, leaving 13 bases between them. The CDR3 is 12 amino acids. This clonotype was detected many times.

Source material: peripheral blood. This sequence joins TRBV7-9 and TRBJ1-2, with a weak D call TRBD1 (5 bases). This receptor was taken from a young woman with Graves' ophthalmopathy. The CDR3 sequence: CAHGGGDYGYTF. DNA for the CDR3: TGTGCCCATGGGGGGGGTGACTATGGCTACACCTTC.